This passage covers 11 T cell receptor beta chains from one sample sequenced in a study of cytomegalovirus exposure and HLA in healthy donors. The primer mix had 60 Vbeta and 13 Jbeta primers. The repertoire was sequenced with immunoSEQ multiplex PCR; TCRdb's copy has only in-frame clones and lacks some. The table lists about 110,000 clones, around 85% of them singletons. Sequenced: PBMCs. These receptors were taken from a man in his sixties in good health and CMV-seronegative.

This CDR3 reads CASSLGAGANVLTF. The CDR3 DNA follows: TGTGCCAGCAGCTTAGGAGCTGGGGCCAACGTCCTGACTTTC. The chain combines TRBV7-9 with TRBJ2-6, with D unresolved. Germline V gives CDR1 SEHNR, CDR2 FQNEAQ (reference sequence). The CDR3 is 14 residues long. V dropped 1 base and J dropped 2 bases, with 3 bases sitting between them.

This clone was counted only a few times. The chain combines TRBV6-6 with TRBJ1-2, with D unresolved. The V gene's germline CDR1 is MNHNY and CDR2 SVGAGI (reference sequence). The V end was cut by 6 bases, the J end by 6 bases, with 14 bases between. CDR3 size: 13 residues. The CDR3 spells CASSPLTEDGYTF. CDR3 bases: TGTGCCAGCAGCCCTCTAACGGAGGATGGCTACACCTTC.

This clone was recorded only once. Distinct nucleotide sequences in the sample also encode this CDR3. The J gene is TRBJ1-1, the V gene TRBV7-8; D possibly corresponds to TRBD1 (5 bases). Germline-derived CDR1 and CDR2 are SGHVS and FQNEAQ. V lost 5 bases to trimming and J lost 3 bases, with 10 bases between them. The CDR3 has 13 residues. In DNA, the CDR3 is TGTGCCAGCAGCCCCCAGGGTTACACTGAAGCTTTCTTT. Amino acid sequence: CASSPQGYTEAFF.

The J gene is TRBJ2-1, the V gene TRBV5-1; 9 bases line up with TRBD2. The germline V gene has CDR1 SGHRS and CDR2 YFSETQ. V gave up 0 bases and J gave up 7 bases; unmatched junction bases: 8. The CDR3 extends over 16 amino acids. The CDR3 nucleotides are TGCGCCAGCAGCTTGGCATGGGGCGGGGGGGTTAATGAGCAGTTCTTC. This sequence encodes CASSLAWGGGVNEQFF.

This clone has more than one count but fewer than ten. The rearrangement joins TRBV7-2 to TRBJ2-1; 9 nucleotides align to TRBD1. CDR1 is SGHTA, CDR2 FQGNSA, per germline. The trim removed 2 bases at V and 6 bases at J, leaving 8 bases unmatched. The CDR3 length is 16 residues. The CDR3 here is CASSLLKGQGFNEQFF. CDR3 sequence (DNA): TGTGCCAGCAGCTTACTGAAGGGACAGGGTTTCAATGAGCAGTTCTTC.

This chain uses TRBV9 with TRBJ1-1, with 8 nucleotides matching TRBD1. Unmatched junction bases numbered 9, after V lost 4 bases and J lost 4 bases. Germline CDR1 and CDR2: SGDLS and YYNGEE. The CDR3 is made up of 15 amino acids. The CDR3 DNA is TGTGCCAGCAGCACAAGGACAGGGCCAGGCACTGAAGCTTTCTTT. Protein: CASSTRTGPGTEAFF. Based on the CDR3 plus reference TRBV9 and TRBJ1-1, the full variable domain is DSGVTQTPKHLITATGQRVTLRCSPRSGDLSVYWYQQSLDQGLQFLIQYYNGEERAKGNILERFSAQQFPDLHSELNLSSLELGDSALYFCASSTRTGPGTEAFFGQGTRLTVV.

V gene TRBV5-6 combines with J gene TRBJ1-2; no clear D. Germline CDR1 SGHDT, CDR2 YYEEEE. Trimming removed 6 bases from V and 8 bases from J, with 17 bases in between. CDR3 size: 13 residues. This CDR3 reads CASTIWGGRGYTF. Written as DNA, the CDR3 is TGTGCCAGCACCATATGGGGAGGTCGAGGCTACACCTTC. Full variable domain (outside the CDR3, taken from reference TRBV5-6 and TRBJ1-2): DAGVTQSPTHLIKTRGQQVTLRCSPKSGHDTVSWYQQALGQGPQFIFQYYEEEERQRGNFPDRFSGHQFPNYSSELNVNALLLGDSALYLCASTIWGGRGYTFGSGTRLTVV.

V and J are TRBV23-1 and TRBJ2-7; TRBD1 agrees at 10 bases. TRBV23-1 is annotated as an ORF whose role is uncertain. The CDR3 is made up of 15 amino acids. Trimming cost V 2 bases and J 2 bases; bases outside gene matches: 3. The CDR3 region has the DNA TGCGCCAGCAGTCAAGGGACAGGGGAAGCCTACGAGCAGTACGTC. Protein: CASSQGTGEAYEQYV.

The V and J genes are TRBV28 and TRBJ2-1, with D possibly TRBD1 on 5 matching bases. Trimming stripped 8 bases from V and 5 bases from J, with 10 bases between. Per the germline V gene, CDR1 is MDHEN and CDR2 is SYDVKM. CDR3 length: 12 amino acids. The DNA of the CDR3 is TGTGCCAGCCCAGGGAACAACAATGAGCAGTTCTTC. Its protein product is CASPGNNNEQFF.

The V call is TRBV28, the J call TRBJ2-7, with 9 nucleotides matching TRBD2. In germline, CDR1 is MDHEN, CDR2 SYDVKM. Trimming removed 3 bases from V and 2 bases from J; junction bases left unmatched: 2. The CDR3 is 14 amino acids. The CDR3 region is CASSFSGGPYEQYV. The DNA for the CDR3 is TGTGCCAGCAGTTTTAGCGGGGGACCCTACGAGCAGTACGTC.

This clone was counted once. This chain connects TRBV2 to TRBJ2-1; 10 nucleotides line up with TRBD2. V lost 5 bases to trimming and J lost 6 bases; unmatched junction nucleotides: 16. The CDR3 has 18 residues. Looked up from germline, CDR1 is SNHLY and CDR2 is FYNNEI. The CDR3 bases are TGTGCCAGCAGTTGGCAGGGGGCCGGAGCGGGGGGGCGCAATGAGCAGTTCTTC. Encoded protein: CASSWQGAGAGGRNEQFF.